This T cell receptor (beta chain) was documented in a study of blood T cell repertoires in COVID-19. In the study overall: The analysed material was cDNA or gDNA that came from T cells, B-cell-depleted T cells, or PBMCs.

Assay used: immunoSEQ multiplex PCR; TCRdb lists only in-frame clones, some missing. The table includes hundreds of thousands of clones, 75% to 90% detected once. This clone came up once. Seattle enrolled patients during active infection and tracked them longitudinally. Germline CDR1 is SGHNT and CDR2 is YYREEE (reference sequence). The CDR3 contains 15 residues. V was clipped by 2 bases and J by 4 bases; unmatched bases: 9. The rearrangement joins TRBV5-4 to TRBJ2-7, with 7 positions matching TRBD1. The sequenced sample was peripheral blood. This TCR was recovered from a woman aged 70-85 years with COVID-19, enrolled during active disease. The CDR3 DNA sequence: TGTGCCAGCAGCTTCCCCGGGACAGACATGTACGAGCAGTACTTC. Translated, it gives CASSFPGTDMYEQYF. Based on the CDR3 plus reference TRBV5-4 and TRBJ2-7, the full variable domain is ETGVTQSPTHLIKTRGQQVTLRCSSQSGHNTVSWYQQALGQGPQFIFQYYREEENGRGNFPPRFSGLQFPNYSSELNVNALELDDSALYLCASSFPGTDMYEQYFGPGTRLTVT.